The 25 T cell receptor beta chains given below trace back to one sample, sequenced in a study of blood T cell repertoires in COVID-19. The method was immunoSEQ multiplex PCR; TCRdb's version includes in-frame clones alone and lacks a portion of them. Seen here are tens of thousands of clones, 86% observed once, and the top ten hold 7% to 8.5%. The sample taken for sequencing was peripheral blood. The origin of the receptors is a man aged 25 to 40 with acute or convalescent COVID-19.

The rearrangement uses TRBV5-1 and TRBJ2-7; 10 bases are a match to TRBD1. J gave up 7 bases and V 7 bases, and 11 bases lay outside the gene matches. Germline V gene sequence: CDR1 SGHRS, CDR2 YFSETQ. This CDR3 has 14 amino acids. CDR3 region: CASVRDRGAGEQYF. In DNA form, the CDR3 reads TGCGCCAGCGTTCGGGACAGGGGAGCGGGAGAGCAGTACTTC.

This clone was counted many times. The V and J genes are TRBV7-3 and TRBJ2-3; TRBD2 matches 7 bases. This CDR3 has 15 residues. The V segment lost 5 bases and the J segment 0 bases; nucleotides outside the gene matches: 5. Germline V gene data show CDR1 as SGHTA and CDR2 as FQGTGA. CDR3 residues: CASSRQRESTDTQYF. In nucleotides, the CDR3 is TGTGCCAGCAGCCGGCAGCGGGAAAGCACAGATACGCAGTATTTT.

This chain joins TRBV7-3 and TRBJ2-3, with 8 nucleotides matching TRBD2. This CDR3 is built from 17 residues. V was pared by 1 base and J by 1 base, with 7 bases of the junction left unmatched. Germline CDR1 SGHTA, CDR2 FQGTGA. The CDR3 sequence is CASSLSPSGGRTDTQYF. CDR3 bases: TGTGCCAGCAGCTTAAGTCCGAGCGGGGGTCGCACAGATACGCAGTATTTT.

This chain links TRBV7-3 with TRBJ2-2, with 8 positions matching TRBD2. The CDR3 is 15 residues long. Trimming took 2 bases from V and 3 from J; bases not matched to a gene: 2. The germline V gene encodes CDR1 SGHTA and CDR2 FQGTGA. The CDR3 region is CASSLGLAHTGELFF. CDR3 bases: TGTGCCAGCAGCTTAGGACTAGCCCACACCGGGGAGCTGTTTTTT.

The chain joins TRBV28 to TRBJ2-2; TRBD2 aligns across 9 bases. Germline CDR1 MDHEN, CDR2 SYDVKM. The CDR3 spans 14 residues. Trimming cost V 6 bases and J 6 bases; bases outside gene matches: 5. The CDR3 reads CASRRSGGSGELFF. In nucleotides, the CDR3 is TGTGCCAGCAGGCGGAGCGGGGGGTCCGGGGAGCTGTTTTTT.

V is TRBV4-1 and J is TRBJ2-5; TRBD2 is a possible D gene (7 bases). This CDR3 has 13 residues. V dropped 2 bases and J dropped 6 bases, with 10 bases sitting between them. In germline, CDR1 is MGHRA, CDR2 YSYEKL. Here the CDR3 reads CASSQTGGQTQYF. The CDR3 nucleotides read TGCGCCAGCAGCCAAACCGGGGGGCAGACCCAGTACTTC.

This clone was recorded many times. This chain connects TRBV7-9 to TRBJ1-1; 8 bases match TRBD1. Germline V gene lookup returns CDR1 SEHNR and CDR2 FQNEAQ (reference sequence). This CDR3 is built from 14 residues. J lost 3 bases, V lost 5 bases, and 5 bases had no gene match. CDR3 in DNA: TGTGCCAGCAGCCCCCAGGGGGCGGACACTGAAGCTTTCTTT. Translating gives CASSPQGADTEAFF.

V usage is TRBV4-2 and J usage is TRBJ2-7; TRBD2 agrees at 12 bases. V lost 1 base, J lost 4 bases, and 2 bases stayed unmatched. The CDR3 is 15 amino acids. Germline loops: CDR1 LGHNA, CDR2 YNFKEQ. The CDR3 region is CASSQVTSGSYEQYF. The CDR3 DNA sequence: TGTGCCAGCAGCCAAGTGACTAGCGGGAGTTACGAGCAGTACTTC.

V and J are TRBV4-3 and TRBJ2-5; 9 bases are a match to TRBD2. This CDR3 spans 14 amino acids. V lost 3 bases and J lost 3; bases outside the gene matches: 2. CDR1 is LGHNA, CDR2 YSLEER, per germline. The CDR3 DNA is TGCGCCAGCAGCCAGGGACTAGCAAAAGAGACCCAGTACTTC. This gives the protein CASSQGLAKETQYF.

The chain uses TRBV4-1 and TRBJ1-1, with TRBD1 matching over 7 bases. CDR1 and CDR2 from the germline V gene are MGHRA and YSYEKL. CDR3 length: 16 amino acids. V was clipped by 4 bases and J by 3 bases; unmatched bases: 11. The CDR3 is CASSRHQGGIDTEAFF. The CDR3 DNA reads TGCGCCAGCAGCCGCCATCAGGGGGGAATCGACACTGAAGCTTTCTTT.

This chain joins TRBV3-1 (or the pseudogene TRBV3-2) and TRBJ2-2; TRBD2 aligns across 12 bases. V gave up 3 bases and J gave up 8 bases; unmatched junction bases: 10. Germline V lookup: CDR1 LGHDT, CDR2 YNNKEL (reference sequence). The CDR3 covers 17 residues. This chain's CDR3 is CASSHFRTSGISGELFF. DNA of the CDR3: TGTGCCAGCAGCCACTTTCGGACTAGCGGGATTTCTGGGGAGCTGTTTTTT.

This CDR3 reads CASSGGTSTDTQYF. As DNA, the CDR3 is TGTGCCAGCAGCGGCGGGACTAGCACAGATACGCAGTATTTT. This chain connects TRBV9 to TRBJ2-3, with D maybe TRBD2 (6 bases). Germline CDR1 reads SGDLS; CDR2 reads YYNGEE. Trimming removed 3 bases from V and 0 bases from J, with 8 bases in between. The length of the CDR3 is 14 residues.

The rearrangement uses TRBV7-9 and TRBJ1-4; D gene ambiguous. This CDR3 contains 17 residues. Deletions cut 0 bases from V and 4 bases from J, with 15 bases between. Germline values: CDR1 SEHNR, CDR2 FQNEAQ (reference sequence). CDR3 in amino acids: CASSLAAVRDNNEKLFF. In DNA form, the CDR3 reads TGTGCCAGCAGCTTAGCGGCCGTTCGAGACAATAATGAAAAACTGTTTTTT.

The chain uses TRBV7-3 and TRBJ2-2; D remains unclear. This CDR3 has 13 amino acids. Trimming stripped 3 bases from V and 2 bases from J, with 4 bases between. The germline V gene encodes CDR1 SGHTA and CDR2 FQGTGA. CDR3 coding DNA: TGTGCCAGCAGCTTGACAAACACCGGGGAGCTGTTTTTT. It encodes CASSLTNTGELFF.

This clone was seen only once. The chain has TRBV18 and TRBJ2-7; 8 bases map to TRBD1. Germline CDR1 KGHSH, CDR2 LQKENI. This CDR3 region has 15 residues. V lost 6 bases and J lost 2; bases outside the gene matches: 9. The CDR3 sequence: CASSYDRTGTYEQYF. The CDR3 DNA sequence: TGTGCCAGCTCGTACGACAGGACAGGGACCTACGAGCAGTACTTC.

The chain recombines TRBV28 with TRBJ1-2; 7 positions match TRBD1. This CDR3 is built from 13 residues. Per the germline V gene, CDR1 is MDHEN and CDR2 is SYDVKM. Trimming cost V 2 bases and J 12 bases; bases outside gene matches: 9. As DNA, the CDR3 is TGTGCCAGCAGTTTAGGGGGCTGGCAGGGGGACACCTTC. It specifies CASSLGGWQGDTF.

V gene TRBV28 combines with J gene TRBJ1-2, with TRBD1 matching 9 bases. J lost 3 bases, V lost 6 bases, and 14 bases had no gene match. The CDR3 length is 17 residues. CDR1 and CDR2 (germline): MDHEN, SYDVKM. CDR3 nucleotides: TGTGCCAGCAGCTTCCTCGGACCGGGACAGGGAGACTATGGCTACACCTTC. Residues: CASSFLGPGQGDYGYTF.

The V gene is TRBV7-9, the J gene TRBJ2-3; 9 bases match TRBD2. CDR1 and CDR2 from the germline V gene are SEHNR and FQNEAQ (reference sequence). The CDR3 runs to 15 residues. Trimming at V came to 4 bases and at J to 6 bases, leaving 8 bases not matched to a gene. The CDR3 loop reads CASSYRLAEEDTQYF. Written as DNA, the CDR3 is TGTGCCAGCAGCTATCGACTAGCGGAAGAGGATACGCAGTATTTT.

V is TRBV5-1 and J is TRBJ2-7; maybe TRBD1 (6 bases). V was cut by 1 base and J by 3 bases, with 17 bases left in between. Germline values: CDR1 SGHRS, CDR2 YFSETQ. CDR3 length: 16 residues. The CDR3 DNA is TGCGCCAGCAGCTTGACGGGACACGATCGTATCTACGAGCAGTACTTC. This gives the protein CASSLTGHDRIYEQYF.

CDR3 sequence reads: CAITRREGYEQYF. The CDR3 nucleotides read TGTGCCATCACGCGGAGGGAAGGCTACGAGCAGTACTTC. The chain employs TRBV10-3 and TRBJ2-7; TRBD2 is a possible D gene (6 bases). Trimming took off 7 bases at V and 3 bases at J, with 13 bases between the two ends. Germline assignment: CDR1 ENHRY and CDR2 SYGVKD. This CDR3 comprises 13 residues.

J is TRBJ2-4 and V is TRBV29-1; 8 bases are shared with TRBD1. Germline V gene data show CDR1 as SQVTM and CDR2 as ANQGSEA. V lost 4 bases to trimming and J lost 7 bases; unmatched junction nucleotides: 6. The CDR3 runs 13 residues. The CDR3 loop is CSVVRGRGNIQYF. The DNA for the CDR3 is TGCAGCGTTGTCAGGGGGCGCGGGAACATTCAGTACTTC.

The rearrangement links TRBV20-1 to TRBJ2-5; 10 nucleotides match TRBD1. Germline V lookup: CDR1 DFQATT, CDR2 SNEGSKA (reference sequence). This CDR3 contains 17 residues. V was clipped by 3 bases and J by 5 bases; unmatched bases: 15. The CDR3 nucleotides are TGCAGTGCTAGTGGGGCTCCGGGACAGGGGCCCTGGGAGACCCAGTACTTC. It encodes CSASGAPGQGPWETQYF.

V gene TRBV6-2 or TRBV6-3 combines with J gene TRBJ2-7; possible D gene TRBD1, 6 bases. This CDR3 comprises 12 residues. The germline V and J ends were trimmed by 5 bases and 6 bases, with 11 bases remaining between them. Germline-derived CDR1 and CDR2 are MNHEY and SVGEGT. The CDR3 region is CASSEAGVEQYF. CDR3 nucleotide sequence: TGTGCCAGCAGTGAGGCAGGGGTCGAGCAGTACTTC.

The CDR3 DNA sequence: TGTGCCTGGAGTCGAGCCGGACTAGCGGGACTAGAGACCCAGTACTTC. It codes for CAWSRAGLAGLETQYF. The chain uses TRBV30 and TRBJ2-5, with 12 positions matching TRBD2. The CDR3 spans 16 residues. Germline CDR1 GTSNPN, CDR2 SVGIG (reference sequence). J lost 4 bases, V lost 2 bases, and 8 bases had no gene match.

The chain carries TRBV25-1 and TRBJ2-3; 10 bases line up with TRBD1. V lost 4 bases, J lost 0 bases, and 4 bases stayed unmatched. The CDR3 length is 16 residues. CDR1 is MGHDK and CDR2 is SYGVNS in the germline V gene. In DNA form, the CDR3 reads TGTGCCAGCAGTGCCGGGACAGGGGCAAGCACAGATACGCAGTATTTT. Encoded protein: CASSAGTGASTDTQYF.